This TCR beta chain came from a study of cytomegalovirus exposure and HLA in healthy donors. Study results and limitations: For TCR beta chains, V- and J-gene trimming was later linked to a missense DCLRE1C variant.

It was with 60 Vbeta and 13 Jbeta primers that the PCR ran. Sequencing was performed with immunoSEQ multiplex PCR; in TCRdb, only in-frame clones are kept and a portion is missing. The repertoire includes 65,000 or so clones, 70% to 85% of them detected once, and 3% to 4% sits in the top ten. CDR1 and CDR2 (germline): SEHNR, FQNEAQ (reference sequence). The V end lost 8 bases, the J end lost 1 base, and 17 bases lay between the germline ends. The CDR3 is 16 residues long. Of note for this clone: Its antigen is not known.

The chain couples TRBV7-9 to TRBJ2-2; perhaps TRBD1 as D (6 bases). The specimen was PBMCs. The TCR originated in a woman in her thirties or forties in good health and CMV-seropositive. CDR3 coding DNA: TGTGCCAGCTGCCCCGAGGGGACAAGGAACACCGGGGAGCTGTTTTTT. It is translated as CASCPEGTRNTGELFF.